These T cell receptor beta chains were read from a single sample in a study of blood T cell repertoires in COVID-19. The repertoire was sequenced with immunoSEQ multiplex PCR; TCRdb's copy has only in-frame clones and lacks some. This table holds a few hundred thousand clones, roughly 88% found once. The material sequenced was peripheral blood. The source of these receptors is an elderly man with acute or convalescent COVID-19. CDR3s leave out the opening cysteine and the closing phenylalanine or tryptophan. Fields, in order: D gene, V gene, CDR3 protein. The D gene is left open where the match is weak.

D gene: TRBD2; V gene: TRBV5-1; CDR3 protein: ASSPVAGNEQY
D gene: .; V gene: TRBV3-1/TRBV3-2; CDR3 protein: ASSQYREAYGYT
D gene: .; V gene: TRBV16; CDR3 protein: ASSQSGGPQGQH
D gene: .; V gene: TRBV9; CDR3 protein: ASSVTVLQETQY
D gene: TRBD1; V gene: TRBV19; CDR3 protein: ASTRQGTPSGANVLT
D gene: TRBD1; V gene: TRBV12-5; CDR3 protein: ASGLGQGSEAF
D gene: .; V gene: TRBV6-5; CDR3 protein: ASSSRGQYPNYEQY
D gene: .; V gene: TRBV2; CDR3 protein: ASTTDSGNTIY
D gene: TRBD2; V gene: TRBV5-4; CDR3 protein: ASSLGLAGSTDTQY
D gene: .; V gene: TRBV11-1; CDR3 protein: ASSSTTGKETQY
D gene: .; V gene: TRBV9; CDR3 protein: ASSVTAMNTEAF
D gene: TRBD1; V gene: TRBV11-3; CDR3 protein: ASSRPGTGVSRSGNTIY
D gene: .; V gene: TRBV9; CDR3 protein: ASSVGGAPGTDTQY
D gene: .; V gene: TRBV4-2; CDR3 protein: ASSLFLGRTTNSPLH
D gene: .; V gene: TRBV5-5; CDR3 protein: ASSLGLGRGEKLF
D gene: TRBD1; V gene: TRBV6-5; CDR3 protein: ASSYAQGTYEQY
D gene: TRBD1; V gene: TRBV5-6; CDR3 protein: ASSLEFRQGYNEQF
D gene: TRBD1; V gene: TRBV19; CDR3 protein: ASAGTEYEQY
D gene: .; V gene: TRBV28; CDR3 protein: ASDNSNQPQH
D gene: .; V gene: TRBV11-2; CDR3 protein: ASSLTGLSTDTQY
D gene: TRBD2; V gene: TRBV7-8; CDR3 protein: ASRSERERDNEQF
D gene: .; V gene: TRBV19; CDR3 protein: ASSIGGGYEKLF
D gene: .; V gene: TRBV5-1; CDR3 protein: ASSLYGRNQPQH
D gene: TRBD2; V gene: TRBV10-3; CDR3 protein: AISDGASGRADTQY
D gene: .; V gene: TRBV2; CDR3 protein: ASSVLSQPQH
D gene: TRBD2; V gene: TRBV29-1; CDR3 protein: SVEGLPRTGELF
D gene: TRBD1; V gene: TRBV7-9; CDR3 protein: ASSSRTGSSYNEQF
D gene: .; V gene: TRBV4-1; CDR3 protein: ASSPRDTSEANYGYT
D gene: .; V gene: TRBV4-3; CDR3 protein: ASSQWAEEGTEAF
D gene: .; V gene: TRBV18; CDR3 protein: ASSPGVNYGYT
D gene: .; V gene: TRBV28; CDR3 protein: ASSIRTSAKNIQY
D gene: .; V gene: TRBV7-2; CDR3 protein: ASSSIGETQY
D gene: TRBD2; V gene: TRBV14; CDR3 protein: ASSQLAGGYSYEQY
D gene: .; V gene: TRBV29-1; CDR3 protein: SVDEAYNEAF
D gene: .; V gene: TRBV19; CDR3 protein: ASSSQGGNTGELF
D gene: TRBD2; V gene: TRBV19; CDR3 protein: ASSMGGNQETQY
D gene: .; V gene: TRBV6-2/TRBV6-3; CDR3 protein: ASSYSGQGKIKAF
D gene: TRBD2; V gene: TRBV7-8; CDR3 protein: ASSPTSGFSYEQY
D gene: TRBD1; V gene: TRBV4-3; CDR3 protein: ASSQSGTANEKLF
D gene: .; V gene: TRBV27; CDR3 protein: ASSSLTPGEQGYT
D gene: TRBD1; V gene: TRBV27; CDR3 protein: ASSARTGQRYEQY
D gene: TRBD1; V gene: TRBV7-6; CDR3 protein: ASSLYQGGASGELF
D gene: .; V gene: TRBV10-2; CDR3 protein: ASSPPQGLTKNIQY
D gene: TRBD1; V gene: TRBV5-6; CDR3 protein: ASSLTGGNEKLF
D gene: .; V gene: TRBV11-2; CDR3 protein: ASSLSPLRSNEQF
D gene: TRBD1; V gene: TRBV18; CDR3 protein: ASSPPGQVSYEQY
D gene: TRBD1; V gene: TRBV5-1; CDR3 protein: ASSFGDRYPTDTQY
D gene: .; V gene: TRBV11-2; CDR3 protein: ASSADRTNEKLF
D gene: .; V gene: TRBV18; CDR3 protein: ASSPRVFSTDTQY
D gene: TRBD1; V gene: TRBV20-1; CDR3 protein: SASPGQVYGYT
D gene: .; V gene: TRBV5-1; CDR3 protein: ASSLVVGHEQY
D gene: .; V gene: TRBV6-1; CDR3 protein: ASSEAAGPRIQY
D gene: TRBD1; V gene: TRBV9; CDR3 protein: ASSGGQGDYGYT
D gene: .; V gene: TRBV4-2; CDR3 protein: ASSPSGGNTEAF
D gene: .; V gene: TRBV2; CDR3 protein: ASSEGGGGSNQPQH
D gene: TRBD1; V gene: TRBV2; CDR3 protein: ASSPGQNNSPLH
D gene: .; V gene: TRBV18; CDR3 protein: ASSPFTAREQF
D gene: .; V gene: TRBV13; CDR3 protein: ASSLRADTQY